The text below deals with one T cell receptor beta chain. Its cognate antigen is unknown. Findings of the study overall: Tumor Tregs overlapped most with tumor, then blood, naive CD4+ cells.

Constant-region reverse primers amplified full-length variable regions, followed by semi-nested Nested Universal Primer A PCR. Via MiXCR, TCRdb re-called the 5' RACE reads, giving one row per CDR3 protein. The sample holds 6,000 or so distinct CDR3 sequences; roughly 60% are singletons and the top ten take 9.5% to 13%. Germline loops: CDR1 SGHVS, CDR2 FNYEAQ. The CDR3 totals 15 residues. The V gene end was trimmed by 2 bases and the J gene end by 6 bases; junction bases not matched to a gene: 7. The rearrangement links TRBV7-6 to TRBJ2-1; the match to TRBD2 covers 7 bases. The sequenced sample consisted of naive CD4+ T cells sorted from blood. The subset: naive CD4+ T cells, CD4+CD45RA+CD25-. The TCR originated in a female donor with breast cancer. This CDR3 is CASSLFERGFNEQFF. In DNA form, the CDR3 reads TGTGCCAGCAGCTTATTCGAGCGGGGTTTCAATGAGCAGTTCTTC.